The source of this T cell receptor (beta chain) is a study of human T cells and chemical hapten exposure. Overall study context: Patients having alopecia areata, totalis or universalis were mostly female.

TCRdb processed the RACE reads anew with MiXCR; each CDR3 protein has one entry. The sample holds approximately 80,000 distinct CDR3 sequences; around 7.8% are singletons and the top ten take under 2%. Trimming pared 6 bases from V and 0 bases from J, leaving 13 bases between. The CDR3 is 14 amino acids. Germline V gene data show CDR1 as SGHRS and CDR2 as YFSETQ. Time point denoted: patch test 1, 2 weeks after DPC sensitization. Regarding treatment: therapeutic diphenylcyclopropenone sensitization with weekly scalp DPC. Points from the study as a whole: Sensitizing to DPC left TCRs with a frequency above 1 in 1000 unaltered. Alopecia affecting every donor means their immune response may not match healthy people's.

This clonotype was seen a handful of times. Its matching antigen is unknown. V gene TRBV5-1 combines with J gene TRBJ2-7; no definite D call. The specimen comprised whole blood, sampled in connection with sensitization to the hapten diphenylcyclopropenone (DPC). The sequence came from a woman younger than 45 with alopecia areata. Some clones in this sample may be carry-over from other donors' samples. In DNA form, the CDR3 reads TGCGCCAGCAAGGAAACCTTTCCCTCCTACGAGCAGTACTTC. Protein product: CASKETFPSYEQYF.